This TCR beta chain was identified in a study of blood T cells in healthy people across ages. This CDR3 has 13 residues. Trimming cost V 5 bases and J 1 base, with 9 bases left between them. A second PCR, run for about 7 to 11 cycles, used a sample-barcoded 5' primer plus a J-beta primer mix. In TCRdb, the 5' RACE reads were re-called with MiXCR into one record per CDR3 protein. The table shows 650,000 to 900,000 distinct CDR3 sequences, with around 68% occurring only once. The specimen was blood. The chain combines TRBV12-3 or TRBV12-4 with TRBJ2-7, with TRBD1 as a possible D gene (6 bases). This clonotype was sampled from a young man in good health. The CDR3 protein is CASSDRMSYEQYF. The CDR3, as DNA: TGTGCCAGCAGTGACAGGATGTCCTACGAGCAGTACTTC.